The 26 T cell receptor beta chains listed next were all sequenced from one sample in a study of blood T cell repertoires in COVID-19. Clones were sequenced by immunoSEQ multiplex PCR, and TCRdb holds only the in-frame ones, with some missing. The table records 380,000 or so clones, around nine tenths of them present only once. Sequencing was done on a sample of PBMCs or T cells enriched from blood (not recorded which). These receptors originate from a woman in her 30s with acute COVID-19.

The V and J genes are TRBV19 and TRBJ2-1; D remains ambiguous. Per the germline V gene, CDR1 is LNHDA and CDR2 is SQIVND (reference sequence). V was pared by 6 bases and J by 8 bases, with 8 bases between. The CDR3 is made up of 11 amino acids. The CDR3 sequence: CASSQSHEQFF. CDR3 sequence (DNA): TGTGCCAGTAGCCAGTCCCATGAGCAGTTCTTC.

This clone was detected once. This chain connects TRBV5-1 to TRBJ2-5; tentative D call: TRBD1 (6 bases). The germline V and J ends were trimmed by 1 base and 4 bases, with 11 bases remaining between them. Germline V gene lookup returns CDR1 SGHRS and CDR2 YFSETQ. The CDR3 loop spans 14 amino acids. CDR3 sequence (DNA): TGCGCCAGCAGCTTGCGTCCAGGGGCAGAGACCCAGTACTTC. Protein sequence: CASSLRPGAETQYF. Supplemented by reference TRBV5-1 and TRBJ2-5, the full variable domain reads KAGVTQTPRYLIKTRGQQVTLSCSPISGHRSVSWYQQTPGQGLQFLFEYFSETQRNKGNFPGRFSGRQFSNSRSEMNVSTLELGDSALYLCASSLRPGAETQYFGPGTRLLVL.

Written as DNA, the CDR3 is TGTGCCATCAGTGAGTTTACAGGTTTCAGACTGGGTGAGCAGTTCTTC. The encoded protein is CAISEFTGFRLGEQFF. The chain couples TRBV10-3 to TRBJ2-1; TRBD1 might be the D (5 bases). The CDR3 loop spans 16 amino acids. Germline V gene sequence: CDR1 ENHRY, CDR2 SYGVKD. V was cut by 1 base and J by 9 bases, with 19 bases left in between.

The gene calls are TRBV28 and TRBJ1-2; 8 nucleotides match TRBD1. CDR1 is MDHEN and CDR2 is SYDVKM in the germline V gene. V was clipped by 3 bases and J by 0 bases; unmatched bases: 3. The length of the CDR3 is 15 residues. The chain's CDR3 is CASSFLTGANYGYTF. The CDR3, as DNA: TGTGCCAGCAGTTTCTTGACAGGGGCTAACTATGGCTACACCTTC.

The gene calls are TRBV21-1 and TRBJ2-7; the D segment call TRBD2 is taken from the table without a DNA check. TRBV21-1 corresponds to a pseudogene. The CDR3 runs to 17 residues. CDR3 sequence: CASSPGGTHWELYEQYF. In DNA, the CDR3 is TGTGCCAGCAGCCCGGGAGGAACCCACTGGGAACTCTACGAGCAGTACTTC.

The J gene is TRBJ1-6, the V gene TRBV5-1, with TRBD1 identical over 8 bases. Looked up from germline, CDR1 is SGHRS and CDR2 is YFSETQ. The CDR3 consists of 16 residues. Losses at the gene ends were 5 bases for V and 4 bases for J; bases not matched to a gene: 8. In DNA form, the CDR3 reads TGCGCCAGCAGTCCCGGACAGGGAAAATATAATTCACCCCTCCACTTT. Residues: CASSPGQGKYNSPLHF. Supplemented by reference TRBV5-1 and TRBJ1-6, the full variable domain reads KAGVTQTPRYLIKTRGQQVTLSCSPISGHRSVSWYQQTPGQGLQFLFEYFSETQRNKGNFPGRFSGRQFSNSRSEMNVSTLELGDSALYLCASSPGQGKYNSPLHFGNGTRLTVT.

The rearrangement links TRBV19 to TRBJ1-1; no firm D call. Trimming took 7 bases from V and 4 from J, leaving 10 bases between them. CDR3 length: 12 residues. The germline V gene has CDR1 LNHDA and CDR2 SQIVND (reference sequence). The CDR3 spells CASKLVGTEAFF. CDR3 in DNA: TGTGCCAGTAAGCTTGTCGGCACTGAAGCTTTCTTT.

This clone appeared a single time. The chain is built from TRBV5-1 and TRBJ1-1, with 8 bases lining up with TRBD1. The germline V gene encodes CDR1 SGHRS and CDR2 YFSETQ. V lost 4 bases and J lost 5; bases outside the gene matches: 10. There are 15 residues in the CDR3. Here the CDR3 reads CASSDGQGGHTEAFF. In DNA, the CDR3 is TGCGCCAGCAGCGATGGACAGGGAGGGCATACTGAAGCTTTCTTT.

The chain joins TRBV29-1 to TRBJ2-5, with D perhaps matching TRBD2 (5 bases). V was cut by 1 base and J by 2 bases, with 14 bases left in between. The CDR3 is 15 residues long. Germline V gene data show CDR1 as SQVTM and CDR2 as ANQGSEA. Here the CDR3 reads CSVEGGDTPQETQYF. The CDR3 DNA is TGCAGCGTTGAAGGGGGAGATACCCCTCAAGAGACCCAGTACTTC.

CDR3 coding DNA: TGTGCCACCAGTGATTTCTTGAACACTGAAGCTTTCTTT. It specifies CATSDFLNTEAFF. J is TRBJ1-1 and V is TRBV24-1; unclear D gene. Germline V gene lookup returns CDR1 KGHDR and CDR2 SFDVKD. The CDR3 extends over 13 amino acids. V was shortened by 1 base and J by 0 bases, with 2 bases between the two germline ends.

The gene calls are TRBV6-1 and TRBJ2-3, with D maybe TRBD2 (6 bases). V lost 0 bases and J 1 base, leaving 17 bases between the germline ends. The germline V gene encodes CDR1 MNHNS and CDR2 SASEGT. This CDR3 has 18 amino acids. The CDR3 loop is CASSEASLAPLRTDTQYF. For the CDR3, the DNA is TGTGCCAGCAGTGAAGCGAGTCTAGCGCCCCTACGCACAGATACGCAGTATTTT.

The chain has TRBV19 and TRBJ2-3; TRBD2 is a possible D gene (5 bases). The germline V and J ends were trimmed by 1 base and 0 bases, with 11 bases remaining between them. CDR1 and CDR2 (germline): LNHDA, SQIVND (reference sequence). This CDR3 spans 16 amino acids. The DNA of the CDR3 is TGTGCCAGTAGTATAGCGGCGGGTCATAGCACAGATACGCAGTATTTT. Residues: CASSIAAGHSTDTQYF.

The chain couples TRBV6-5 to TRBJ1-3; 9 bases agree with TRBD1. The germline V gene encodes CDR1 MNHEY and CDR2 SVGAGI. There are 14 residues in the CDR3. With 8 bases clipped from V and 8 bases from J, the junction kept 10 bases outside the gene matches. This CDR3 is CASLYRGRRDTIYF. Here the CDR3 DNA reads TGTGCCAGCCTATACAGGGGGCGCAGAGACACCATATATTTT.

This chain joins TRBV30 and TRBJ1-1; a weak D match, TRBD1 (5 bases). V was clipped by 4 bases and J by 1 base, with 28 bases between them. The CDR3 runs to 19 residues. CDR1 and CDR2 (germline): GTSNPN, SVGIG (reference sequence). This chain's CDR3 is CAWIPPPWGGLSGNTEAFF. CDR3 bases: TGTGCCTGGATTCCCCCGCCATGGGGGGGACTGTCTGGGAACACTGAAGCTTTCTTT.

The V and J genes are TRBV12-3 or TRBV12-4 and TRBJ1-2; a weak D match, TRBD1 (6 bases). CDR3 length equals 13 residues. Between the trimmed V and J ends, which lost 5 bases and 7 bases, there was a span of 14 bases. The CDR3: CASSIRGGRGYTF. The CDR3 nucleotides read TGTGCCAGCAGTATAAGAGGGGGACGTGGCTACACCTTC.

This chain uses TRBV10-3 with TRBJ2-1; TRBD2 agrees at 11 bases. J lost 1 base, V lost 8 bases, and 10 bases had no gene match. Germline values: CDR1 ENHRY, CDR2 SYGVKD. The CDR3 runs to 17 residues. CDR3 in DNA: TGTGCCATCTGCCCGGATGGACTAGCGGGTTCCTACAATGAGCAGTTCTTC. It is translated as CAICPDGLAGSYNEQFF.

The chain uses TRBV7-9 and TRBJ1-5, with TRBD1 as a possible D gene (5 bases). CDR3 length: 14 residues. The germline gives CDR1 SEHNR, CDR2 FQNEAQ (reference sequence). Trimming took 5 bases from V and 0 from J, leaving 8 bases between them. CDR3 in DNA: TGTGCCAGCAGCCCGACAGATAGCAATCAGCCCCAGCATTTT. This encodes CASSPTDSNQPQHF.

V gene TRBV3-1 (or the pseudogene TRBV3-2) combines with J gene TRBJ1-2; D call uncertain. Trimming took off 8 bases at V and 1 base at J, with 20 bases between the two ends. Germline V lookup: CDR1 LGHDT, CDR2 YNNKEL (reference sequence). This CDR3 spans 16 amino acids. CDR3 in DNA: TGTGCCAGCGCCTTCGACATGGGCAGTTATAACTATGGCTACACCTTC. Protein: CASAFDMGSYNYGYTF.

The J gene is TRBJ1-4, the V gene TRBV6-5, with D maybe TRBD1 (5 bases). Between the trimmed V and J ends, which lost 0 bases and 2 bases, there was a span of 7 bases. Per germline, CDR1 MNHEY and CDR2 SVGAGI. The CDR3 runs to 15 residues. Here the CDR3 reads CASSYSGGTNEKLFF. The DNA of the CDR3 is TGTGCCAGCAGTTACTCGGGGGGGACTAATGAAAAACTGTTTTTT.

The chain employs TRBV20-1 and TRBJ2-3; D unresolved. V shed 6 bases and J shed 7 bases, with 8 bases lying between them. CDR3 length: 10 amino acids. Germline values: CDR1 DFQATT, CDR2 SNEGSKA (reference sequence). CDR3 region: CSAVGHTQYF. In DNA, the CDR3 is TGCAGTGCAGTGGGCCATACGCAGTATTTT.

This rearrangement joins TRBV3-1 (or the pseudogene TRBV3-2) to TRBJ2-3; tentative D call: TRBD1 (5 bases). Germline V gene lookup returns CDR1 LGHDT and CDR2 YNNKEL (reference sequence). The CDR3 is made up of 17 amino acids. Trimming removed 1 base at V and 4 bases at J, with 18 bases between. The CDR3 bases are TGTGCCAGCAGCCAAGTACCCACAGGAAGGTGGGCAGATACGCAGTATTTT. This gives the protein CASSQVPTGRWADTQYF.

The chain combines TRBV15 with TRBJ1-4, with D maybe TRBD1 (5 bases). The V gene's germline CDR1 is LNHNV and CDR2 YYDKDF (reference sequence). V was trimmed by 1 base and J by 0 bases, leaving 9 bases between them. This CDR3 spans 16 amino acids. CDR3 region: CATSRAGGATNEKLFF. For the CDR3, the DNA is TGTGCCACCAGCAGAGCCGGGGGTGCAACTAATGAAAAACTGTTTTTT.

CDR3 sequence reads: CASSEQWPQHF. The CDR3 nucleotides read TGTGCCAGCAGTGAGCAGTGGCCCCAGCATTTT. V is TRBV6-1 and J is TRBJ1-5; D uncertain. This CDR3 contains 11 residues. V was clipped by 3 bases and J by 9 bases, with 6 bases between them. CDR1 and CDR2 (germline): MNHNS, SASEGT.

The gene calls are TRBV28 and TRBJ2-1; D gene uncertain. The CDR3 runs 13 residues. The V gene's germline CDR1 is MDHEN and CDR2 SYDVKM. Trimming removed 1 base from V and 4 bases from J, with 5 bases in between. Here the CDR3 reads CASSLYRYNEQFF. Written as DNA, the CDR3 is TGTGCCAGCAGTTTATACAGATACAATGAGCAGTTCTTC.

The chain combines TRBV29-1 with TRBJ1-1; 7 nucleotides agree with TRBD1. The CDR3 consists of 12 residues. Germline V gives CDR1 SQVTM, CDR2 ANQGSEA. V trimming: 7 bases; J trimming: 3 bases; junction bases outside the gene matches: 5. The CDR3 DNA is TGCAGCGCCGACGACAGGGACACTGAAGCTTTCTTT. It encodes CSADDRDTEAFF.

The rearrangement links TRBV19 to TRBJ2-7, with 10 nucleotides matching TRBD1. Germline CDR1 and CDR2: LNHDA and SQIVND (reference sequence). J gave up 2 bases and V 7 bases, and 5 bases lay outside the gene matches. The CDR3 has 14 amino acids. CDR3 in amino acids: CASTAGQGTYEQYF. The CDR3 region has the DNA TGTGCCAGTACTGCGGGACAGGGGACCTACGAGCAGTACTTC.